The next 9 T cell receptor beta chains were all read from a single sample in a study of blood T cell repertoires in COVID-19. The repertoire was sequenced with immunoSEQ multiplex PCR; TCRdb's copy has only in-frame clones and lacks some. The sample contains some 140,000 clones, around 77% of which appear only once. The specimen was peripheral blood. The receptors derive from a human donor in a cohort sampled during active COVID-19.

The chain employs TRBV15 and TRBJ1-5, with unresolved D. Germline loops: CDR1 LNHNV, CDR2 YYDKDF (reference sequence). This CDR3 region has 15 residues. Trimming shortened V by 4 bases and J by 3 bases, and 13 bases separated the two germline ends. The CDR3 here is CATSNLMGTNQPQHF. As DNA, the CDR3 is TGTGCCACCAGCAACCTGATGGGCACCAATCAGCCCCAGCATTTT.

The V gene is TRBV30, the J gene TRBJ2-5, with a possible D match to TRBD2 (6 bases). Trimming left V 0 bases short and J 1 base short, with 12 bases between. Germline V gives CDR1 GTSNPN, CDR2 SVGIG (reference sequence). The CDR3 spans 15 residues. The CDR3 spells CAWSVPTSFQETQYF. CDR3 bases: TGTGCCTGGAGTGTACCCACTAGCTTCCAAGAGACCCAGTACTTC.

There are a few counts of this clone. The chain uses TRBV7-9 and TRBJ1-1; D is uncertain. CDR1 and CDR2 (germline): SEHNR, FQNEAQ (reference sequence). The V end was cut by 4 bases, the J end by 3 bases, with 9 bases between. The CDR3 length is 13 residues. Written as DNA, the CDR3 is TGTGCCAGCAGCTCCAGCACAGACACTGAAGCTTTCTTT. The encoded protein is CASSSSTDTEAFF.

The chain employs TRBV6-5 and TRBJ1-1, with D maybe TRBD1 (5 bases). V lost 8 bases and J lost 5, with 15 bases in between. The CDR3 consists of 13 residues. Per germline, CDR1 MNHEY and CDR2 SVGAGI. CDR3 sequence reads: CASGTTGGTEAFF. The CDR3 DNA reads TGTGCCAGCGGCACTACCGGGGGAACTGAAGCTTTCTTT.

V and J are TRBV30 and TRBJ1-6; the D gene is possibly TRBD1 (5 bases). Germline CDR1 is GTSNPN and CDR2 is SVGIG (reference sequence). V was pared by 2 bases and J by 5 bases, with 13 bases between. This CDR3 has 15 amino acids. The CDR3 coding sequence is TGTGCCTGGAGTTTTCCCGACAGAAATAATTCACCCCTCCACTTT. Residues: CAWSFPDRNNSPLHF.

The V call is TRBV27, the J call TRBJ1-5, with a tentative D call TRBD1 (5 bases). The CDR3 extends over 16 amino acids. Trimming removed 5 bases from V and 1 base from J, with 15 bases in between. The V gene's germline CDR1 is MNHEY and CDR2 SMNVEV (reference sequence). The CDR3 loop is CASSTIRGPSNQPQHF. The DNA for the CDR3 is TGTGCCAGCAGTACCATTAGGGGCCCCAGCAATCAGCCCCAGCATTTT.

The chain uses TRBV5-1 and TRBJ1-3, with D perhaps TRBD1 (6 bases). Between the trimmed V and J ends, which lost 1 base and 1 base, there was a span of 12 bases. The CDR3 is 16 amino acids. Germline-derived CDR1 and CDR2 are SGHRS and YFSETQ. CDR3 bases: TGCGCCAGCAGCTTGTTGGGGGCAAATTCTGGAAACACCATATATTTT. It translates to CASSLLGANSGNTIYF.

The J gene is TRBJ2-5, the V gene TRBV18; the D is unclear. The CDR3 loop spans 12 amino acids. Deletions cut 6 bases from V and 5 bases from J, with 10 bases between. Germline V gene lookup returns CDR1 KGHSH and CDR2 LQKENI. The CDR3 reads CASSRERETQYF. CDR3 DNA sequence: TGTGCCAGCTCTCGCGAGAGGGAGACCCAGTACTTC.

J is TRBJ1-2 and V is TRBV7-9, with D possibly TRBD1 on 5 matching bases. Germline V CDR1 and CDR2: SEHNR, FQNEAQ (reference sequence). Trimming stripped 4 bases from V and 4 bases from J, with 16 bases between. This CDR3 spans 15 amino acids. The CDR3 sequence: CASSSFSGGAYGYTF. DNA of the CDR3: TGTGCCAGCAGCTCATTCTCCGGTGGGGCCTATGGCTACACCTTC.